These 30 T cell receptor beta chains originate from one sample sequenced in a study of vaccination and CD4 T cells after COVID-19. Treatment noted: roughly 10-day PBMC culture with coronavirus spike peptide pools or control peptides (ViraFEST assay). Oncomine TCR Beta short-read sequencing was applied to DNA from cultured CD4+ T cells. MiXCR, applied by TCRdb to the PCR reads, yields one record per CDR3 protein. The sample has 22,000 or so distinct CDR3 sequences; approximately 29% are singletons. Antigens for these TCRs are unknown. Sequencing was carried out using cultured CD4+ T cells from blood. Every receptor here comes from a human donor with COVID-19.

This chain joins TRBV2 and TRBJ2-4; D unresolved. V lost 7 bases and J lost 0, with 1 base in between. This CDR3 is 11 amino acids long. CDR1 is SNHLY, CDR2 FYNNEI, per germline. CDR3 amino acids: CASKAKNIQYF. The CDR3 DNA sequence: TGTGCCAGCAAAGCCAAAAACATTCAGTACTTC.

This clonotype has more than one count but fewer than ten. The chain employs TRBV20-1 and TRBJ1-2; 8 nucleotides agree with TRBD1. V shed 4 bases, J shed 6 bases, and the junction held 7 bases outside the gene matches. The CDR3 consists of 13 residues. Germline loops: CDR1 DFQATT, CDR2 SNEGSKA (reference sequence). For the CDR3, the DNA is TGCAGTGCTATCCGGACAGGGAGGGATGGCTACACCTTC. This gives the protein CSAIRTGRDGYTF.

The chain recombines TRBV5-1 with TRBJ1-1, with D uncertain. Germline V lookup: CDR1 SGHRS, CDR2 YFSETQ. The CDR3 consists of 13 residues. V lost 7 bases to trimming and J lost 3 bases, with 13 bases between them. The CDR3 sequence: CASAAGLDTEAFF. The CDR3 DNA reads TGCGCCAGCGCGGCAGGTTTGGACACTGAAGCTTTCTTT.

CDR3: CASRQRGYGYTF. The CDR3 nucleotides read TGTGCCAGCAGACAAAGAGGCTATGGCTACACCTTC. The chain employs TRBV28 and TRBJ1-2; D gene uncertain. The V end lost 6 bases, the J end lost 4 bases, and 9 bases lay between the germline ends. CDR3 length: 12 amino acids. Germline V gene sequence: CDR1 MDHEN, CDR2 SYDVKM.

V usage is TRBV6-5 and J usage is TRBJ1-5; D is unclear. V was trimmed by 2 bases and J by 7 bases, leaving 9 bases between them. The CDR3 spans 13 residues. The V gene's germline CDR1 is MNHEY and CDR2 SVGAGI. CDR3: CASSYIGGQPQHF. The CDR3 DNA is TGTGCCAGCAGTTACATCGGTGGGCAGCCCCAGCATTTT.

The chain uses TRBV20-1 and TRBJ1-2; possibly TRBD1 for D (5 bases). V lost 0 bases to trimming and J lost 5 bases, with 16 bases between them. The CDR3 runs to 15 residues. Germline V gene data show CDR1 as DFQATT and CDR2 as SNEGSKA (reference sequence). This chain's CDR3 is CSARELTRQLYGYTF. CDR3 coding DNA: TGCAGTGCTAGAGAGTTAACTCGACAGTTATATGGCTACACCTTC.

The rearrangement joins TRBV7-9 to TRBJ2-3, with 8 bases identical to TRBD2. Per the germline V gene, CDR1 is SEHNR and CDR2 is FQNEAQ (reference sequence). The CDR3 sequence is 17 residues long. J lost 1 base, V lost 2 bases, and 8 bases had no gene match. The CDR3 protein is CASSLIKTGGRTDTQYF. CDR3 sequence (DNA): TGTGCCAGCAGCTTAATTAAGACGGGGGGGCGCACAGATACGCAGTATTTT.

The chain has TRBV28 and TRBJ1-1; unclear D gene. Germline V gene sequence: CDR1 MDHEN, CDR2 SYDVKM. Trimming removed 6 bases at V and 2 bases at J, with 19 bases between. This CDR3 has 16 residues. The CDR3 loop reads CASSLNPTAPNTEAFF. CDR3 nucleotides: TGTGCCAGCAGCCTCAACCCTACAGCTCCTAACACTGAAGCTTTCTTT. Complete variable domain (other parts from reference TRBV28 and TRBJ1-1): DVKVTQSSRYLVKRTGEKVFLECVQDMDHENMFWYRQDPGLGLRLIYFSYDVKMKEKGDIPEGYSVSREKKERFSLILESASTNQTSMYLCASSLNPTAPNTEAFFGQGTRLTVV.

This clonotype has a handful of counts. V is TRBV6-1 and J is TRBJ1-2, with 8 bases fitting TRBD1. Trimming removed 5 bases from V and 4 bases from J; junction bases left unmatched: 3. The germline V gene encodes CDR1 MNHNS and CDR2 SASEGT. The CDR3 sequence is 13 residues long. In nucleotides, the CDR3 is TGTGCCAGCAGTACAGGGGGGGGCTATGGCTACACCTTC. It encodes CASSTGGGYGYTF.

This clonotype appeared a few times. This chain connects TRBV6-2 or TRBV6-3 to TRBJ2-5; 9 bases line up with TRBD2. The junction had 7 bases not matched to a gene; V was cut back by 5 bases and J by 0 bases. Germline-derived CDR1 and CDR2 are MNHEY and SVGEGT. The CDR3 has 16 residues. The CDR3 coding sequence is TGTGCCAGCAGTGGCCTAGCGGGGCGCTACCAAGAGACCCAGTACTTC. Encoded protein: CASSGLAGRYQETQYF.

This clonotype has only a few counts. As DNA, the CDR3 is TGTGCCAGCAGCTACGGGACAGGGTCCAATCAGCCCCAGCATTTT. Protein: CASSYGTGSNQPQHF. This sequence joins TRBV12-3 or TRBV12-4 and TRBJ1-5; 9 nucleotides line up with TRBD1. The CDR3 loop spans 15 amino acids. V shed 6 bases, J shed 3 bases, and the junction held 6 bases outside the gene matches.

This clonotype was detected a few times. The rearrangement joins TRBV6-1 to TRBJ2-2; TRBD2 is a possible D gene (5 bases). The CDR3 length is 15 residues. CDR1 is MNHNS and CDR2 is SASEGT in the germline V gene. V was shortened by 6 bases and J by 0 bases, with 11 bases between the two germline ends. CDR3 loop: CASSDYTANTGELFF. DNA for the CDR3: TGTGCCAGCAGCGACTACACGGCGAACACCGGGGAGCTGTTTTTT.

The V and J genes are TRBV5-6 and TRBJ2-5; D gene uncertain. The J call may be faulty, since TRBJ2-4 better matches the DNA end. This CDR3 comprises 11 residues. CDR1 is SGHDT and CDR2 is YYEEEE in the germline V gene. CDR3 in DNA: TGTGCAGCAGCTTCCTTGGGCATTCAGTACTTC. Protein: CAAASLGIQYF.

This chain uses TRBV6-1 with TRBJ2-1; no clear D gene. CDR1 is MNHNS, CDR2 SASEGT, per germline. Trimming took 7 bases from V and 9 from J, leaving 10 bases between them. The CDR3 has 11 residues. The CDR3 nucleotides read TGTGCCAGCACCGGAATGGGTGAGCAGTTCTTC. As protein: CASTGMGEQFF.

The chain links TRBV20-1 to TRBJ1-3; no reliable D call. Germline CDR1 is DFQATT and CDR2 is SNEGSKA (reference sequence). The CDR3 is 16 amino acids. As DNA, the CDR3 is TGCAGCGACCGGGATTTTCGTTTCAGCTCTGGAAACACCATATATTTT. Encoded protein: CSDRDFRFSSGNTIYF.

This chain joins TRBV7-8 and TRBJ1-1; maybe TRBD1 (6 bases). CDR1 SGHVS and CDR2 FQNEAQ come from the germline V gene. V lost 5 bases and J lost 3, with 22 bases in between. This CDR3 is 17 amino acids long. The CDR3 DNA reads TGTGCCAGCAGCCCAAGTCGCAGGGGTCGTACGGACACTGAAGCTTTCTTT. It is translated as CASSPSRRGRTDTEAFF.

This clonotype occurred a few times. The CDR3, as DNA: TGCAGTGCTAGGGGACAACGAAGCACAGATACGCAGTATTTT. Its translation is CSARGQRSTDTQYF. The rearrangement uses TRBV20-1 and TRBJ2-3; possibly TRBD1 for D (6 bases). The V and J ends lost 3 bases and 0 bases respectively, with 10 bases between them. CDR1 is DFQATT and CDR2 is SNEGSKA in the germline V gene (reference sequence). CDR3 length: 14 residues.

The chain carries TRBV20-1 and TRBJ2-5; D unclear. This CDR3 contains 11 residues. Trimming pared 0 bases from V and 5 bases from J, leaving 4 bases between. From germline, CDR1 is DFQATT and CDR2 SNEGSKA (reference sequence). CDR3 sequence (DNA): TGCAGTGCTAGAGATTTCGAGACCCAGTACTTC. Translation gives CSARDFETQYF.

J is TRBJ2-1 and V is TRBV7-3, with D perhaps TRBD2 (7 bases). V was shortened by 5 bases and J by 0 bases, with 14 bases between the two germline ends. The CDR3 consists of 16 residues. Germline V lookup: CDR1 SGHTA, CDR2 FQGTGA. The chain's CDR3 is CASSRRGGSSYNEQFF. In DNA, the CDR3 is TGTGCCAGCAGCCGTCGCGGGGGCAGCTCCTACAATGAGCAGTTCTTC.

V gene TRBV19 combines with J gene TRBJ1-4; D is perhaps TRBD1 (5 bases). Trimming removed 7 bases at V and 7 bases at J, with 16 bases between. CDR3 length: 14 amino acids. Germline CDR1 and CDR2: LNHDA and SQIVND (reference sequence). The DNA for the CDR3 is TGTGCCAGTAATCGGGGGGATTTAGGTGAAAAACTGTTTTTT. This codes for CASNRGDLGEKLFF.

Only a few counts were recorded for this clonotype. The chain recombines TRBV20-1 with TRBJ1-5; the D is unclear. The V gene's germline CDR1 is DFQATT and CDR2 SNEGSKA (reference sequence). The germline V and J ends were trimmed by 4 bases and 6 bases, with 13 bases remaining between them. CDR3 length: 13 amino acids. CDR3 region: CSAKGMGIQPQHF. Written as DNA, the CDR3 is TGCAGTGCTAAGGGTATGGGCATTCAGCCCCAGCATTTT.

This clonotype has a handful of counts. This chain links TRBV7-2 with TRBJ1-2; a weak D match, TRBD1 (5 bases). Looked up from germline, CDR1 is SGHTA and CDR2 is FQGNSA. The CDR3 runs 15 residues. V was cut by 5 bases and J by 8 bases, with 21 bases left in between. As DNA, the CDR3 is TGTGCCAGCAGCCAGGGTCAGAGGGTCCCTAACGGCTACACCTTC. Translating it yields CASSQGQRVPNGYTF.

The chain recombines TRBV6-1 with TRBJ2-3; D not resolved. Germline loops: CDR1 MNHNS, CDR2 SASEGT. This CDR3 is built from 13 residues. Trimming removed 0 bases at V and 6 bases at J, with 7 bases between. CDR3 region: CASSEAWADTQYF. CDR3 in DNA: TGTGCCAGCAGTGAAGCTTGGGCGGATACGCAGTATTTT.

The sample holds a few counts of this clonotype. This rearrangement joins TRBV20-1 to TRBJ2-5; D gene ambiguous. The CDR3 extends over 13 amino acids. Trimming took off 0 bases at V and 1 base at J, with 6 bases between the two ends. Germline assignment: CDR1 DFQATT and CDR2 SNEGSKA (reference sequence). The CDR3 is CSARDRPQETQYF. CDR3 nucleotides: TGCAGTGCTAGAGACAGGCCCCAAGAGACCCAGTACTTC.

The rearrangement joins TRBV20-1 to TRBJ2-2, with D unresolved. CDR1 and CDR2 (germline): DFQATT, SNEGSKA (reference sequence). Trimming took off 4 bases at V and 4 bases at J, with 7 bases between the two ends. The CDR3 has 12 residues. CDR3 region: CSATHPTGELFF. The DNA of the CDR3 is TGCAGTGCTACCCATCCCACCGGGGAGCTGTTTTTT.

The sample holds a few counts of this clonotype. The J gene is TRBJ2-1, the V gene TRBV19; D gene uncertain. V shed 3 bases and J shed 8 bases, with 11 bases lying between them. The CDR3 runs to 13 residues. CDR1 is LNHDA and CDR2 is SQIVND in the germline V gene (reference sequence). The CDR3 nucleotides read TGTGCCAGTAGTATTTCGGCAGTCGATGAGCAGTTCTTC. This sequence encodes CASSISAVDEQFF.

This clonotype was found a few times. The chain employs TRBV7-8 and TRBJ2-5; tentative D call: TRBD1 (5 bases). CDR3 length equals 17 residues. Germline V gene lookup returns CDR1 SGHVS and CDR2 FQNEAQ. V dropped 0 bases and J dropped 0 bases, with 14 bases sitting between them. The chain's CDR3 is CASSLANRNSYQETQYF. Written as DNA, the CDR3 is TGTGCCAGCAGCTTAGCGAACAGGAACTCGTACCAAGAGACCCAGTACTTC.

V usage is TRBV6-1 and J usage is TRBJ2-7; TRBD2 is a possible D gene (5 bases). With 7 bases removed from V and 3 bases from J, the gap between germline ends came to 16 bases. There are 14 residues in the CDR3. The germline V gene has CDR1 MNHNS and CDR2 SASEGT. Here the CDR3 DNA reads TGTGCCAGCATCAAAGAAGGTGGAGGCTACGAGCAGTACTTC. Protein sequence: CASIKEGGGYEQYF.

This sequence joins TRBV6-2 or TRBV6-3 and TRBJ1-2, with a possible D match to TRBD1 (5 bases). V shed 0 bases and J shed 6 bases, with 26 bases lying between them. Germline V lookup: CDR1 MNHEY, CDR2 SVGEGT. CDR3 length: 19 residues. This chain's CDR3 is CASSYSLGEFEGPRHGYTF. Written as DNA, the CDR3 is TGTGCCAGCAGTTACTCGCTTGGGGAGTTCGAGGGACCGAGACATGGCTACACCTTC.

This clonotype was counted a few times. The CDR3: CASSGVLENTGELFF. The CDR3 DNA is TGTGCCAGCAGCGGGGTTTTAGAGAACACCGGGGAGCTGTTTTTT. This chain uses TRBV5-8 with TRBJ2-2, with D uncertain. CDR1 and CDR2 (germline): SGHTS, YDEGEE. This CDR3 has 15 amino acids. With 4 bases removed from V and 1 base from J, the gap between germline ends came to 11 bases.